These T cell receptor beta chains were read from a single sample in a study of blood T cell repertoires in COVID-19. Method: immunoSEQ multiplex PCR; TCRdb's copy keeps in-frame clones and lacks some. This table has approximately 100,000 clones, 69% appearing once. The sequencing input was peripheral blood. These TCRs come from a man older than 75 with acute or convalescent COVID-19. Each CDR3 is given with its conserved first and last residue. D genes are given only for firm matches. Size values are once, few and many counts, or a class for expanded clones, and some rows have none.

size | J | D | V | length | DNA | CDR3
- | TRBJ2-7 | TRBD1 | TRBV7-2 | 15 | TGTGCCAGCAGCCCGAGGGGGACAGGGGATGGCGAGCAGTACTTC | CASSPRGTGDGEQYF
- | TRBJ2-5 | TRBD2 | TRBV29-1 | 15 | TGCAGCGTACCGGGGGGGACTAGTCGGAAAGAGACCCAGTACTTC | CSVPGGTSRKETQYF
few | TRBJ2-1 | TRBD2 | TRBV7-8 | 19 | TGTGCCAGCAGCCTCAGAAGGCTAGCGGGAAAATCTGGTTACAATGAGCAGTTCTTC | CASSLRRLAGKSGYNEQFF
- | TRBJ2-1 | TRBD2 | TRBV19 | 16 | TGTGCCAGTAAGCGTACCGGGACTAGCGGGAGAGATGAGCAGTTCTTC | CASKRTGTSGRDEQFF
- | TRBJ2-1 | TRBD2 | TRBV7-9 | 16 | TGTGCCAGCAGCTTAGGAGGCGGACTAGCCTACAATGAGCAGTTCTTC | CASSLGGGLAYNEQFF
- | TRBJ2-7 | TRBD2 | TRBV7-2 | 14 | TGTGCCAGCAGCCCGGGACTAGCGGGACGTGAGCAGTACTTC | CASSPGLAGREQYF
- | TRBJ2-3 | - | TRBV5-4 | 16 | TGTGCCAGCAGCTTGGGCCTAAGCCTTAGCACAGATACGCAGTATTTT | CASSLGLSLSTDTQYF
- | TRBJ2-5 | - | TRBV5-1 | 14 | TGCGCCAGCAGCTTGGTTCGGGGGATCGAGACCCAGTACTTC | CASSLVRGIETQYF
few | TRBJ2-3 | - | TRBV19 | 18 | TGTGCCAGTAAGTCTCCCGCCCGTGGTAGCGATTTCACAGATACGCAGTATTTT | CASKSPARGSDFTDTQYF
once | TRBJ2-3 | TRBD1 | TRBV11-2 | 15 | TGTGCCAGCAGCGCCTCTGGGACAGGGAAAGATACGCAGTATTTT | CASSASGTGKDTQYF
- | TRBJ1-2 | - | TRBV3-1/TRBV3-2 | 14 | TGTGCCAGCAGCCCAAGGGGCCCTCAATATGGCTACACCTTC | CASSPRGPQYGYTF
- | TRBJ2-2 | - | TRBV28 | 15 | TGTGCCAGCAGTTTGCCGGGACTTCGCGCAGGGGAGCTGTTTTTT | CASSLPGLRAGELFF
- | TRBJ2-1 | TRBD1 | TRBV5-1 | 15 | TGCGCCAGCAGCCTGCGGACAGGGGCAGGCAATGAGCAGTTCTTC | CASSLRTGAGNEQFF
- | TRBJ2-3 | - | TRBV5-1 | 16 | TGCGCCAGCAGCTTGGCTGGGCGGGGCAGCACAGATACGCAGTATTTT | CASSLAGRGSTDTQYF
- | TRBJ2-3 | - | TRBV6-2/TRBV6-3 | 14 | TGTGCCAGCAGCCAGGGGTCTAGCACAGATACGCAGTATTTT | CASSQGSSTDTQYF
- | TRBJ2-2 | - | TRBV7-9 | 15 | TGTGCCAGCAGCTTAGCGCGGCTCGAAACCGGGGAGCTGTTTTTT | CASSLARLETGELFF
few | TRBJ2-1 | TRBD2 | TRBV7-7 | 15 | TGTGCCAGCAGCTTAGTACTAGCGGGGAACAATGAGCAGTTCTTC | CASSLVLAGNNEQFF
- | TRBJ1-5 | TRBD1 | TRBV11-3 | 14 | TGTGCCAGCATAATGGACAGGGGGTTTCAGCCCCAGCATTTT | CASIMDRGFQPQHF
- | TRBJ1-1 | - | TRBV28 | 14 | TGTGCCAGCACTTGGGGGCAGATCAACACTGAAGCTTTCTTT | CASTWGQINTEAFF
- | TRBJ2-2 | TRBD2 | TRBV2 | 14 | TGTGCCAGCAGTGTTTGGGGGGGGACCGGGGAGCTGTTTTTT | CASSVWGGTGELFF
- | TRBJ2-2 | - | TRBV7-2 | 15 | TGTGCCAGCAGCCGGCGGGGTCGTGGGTCCGGGGAGCTGTTTTTT | CASSRRGRGSGELFF
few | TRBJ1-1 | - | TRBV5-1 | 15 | TGCGCCAGCAGCGTCCTAGGGGACTATGGCACTGAAGCTTTCTTT | CASSVLGDYGTEAFF
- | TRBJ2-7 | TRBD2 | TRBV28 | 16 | TGTGCCAGCAGTTTAATCGGACTAGCGGGAGCCTACGAGCAGTACTTC | CASSLIGLAGAYEQYF
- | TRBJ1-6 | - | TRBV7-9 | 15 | TGTGCCAGCAGCTTTGAGCAGGGTTATAATTCACCCCTCCACTTT | CASSFEQGYNSPLHF
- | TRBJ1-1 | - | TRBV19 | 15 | TGTGCCAGTAGTATAAGGTCAGGGGCAAACACTGAAGCTTTCTTT | CASSIRSGANTEAFF
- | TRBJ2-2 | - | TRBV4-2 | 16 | TGTGCCAGCAACTTCGGGGAGGCAGCTAACACCGGGGAGCTGTTTTTT | CASNFGEAANTGELFF
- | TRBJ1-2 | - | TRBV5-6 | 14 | TGTGCCAGCAGCCCTAGGACAGTAGTATATGGCTACACCTTC | CASSPRTVVYGYTF
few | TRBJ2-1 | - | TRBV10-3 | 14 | TGTGCCATCAGTGCCGATAGCTCCTACAATGAGCAGTTCTTC | CAISADSSYNEQFF
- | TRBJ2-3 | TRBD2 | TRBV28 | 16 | TGTGCCAGCAGTAAACGGACTAGCGGGATGGCAGATACGCAGTATTTT | CASSKRTSGMADTQYF
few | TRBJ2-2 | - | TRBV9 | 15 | TGTGCCAGCAGCGTTGGCGGATCGAACACCGGGGAGCTGTTTTTT | CASSVGGSNTGELFF
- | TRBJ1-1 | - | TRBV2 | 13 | TGTGCCAGCAGGGAGGGCTGGAACACTGAAGCTTTCTTT | CASREGWNTEAFF
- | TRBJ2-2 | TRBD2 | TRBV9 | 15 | TGTGCCAGCAGCGTAGACAGCGGGAGATCCGGGGAGCTGTTTTTT | CASSVDSGRSGELFF
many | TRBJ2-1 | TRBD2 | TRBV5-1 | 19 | TGCGCCAGCAGCTCCCCCGGGACTAGCGGGAGTGCGAATTGGAATGAGCAGTTCTTC | CASSSPGTSGSANWNEQFF
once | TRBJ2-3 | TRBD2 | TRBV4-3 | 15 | TGCGCCAGCAGCCAAGAAGGAGGGAGGGCAGATACGCAGTATTTT | CASSQEGGRADTQYF
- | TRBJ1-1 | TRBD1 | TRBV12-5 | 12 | TGTGCTAGCTACAGGGGAGAGACTGAAGCTTTCTTT | CASYRGETEAFF
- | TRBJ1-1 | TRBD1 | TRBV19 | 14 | TGTGCCAGTAACAGACAGGGGGCGAACACTGAAGCTTTCTTT | CASNRQGANTEAFF
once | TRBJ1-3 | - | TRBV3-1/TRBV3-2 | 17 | TGTGCCAGCAGCCAAGGGTGGGACAAGTTGACTGGAAACACCATATATTTT | CASSQGWDKLTGNTIYF
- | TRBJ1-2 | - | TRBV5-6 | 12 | TGTGCCAGCAGCTTGGACATCTATGGCTACACCTTC | CASSLDIYGYTF
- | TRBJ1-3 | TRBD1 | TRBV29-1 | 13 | TGCAGCGTCAGGGGGCGAGCTGGAAACACCATATATTTT | CSVRGRAGNTIYF